The 26 T cell receptor beta chains presented below share a single source sample, sequenced in a study of cytomegalovirus exposure and HLA in healthy donors (TCRdb year 2017). Library creation used the immunoSEQ multiplex PCR assay. A mixture of 60 forward primers for TCR Vbeta segments and 13 reverse primers for TCR Jbeta segments was used in the multiplex PCR. TCRdb holds this immuneACCESS table with in-frame rearrangements only. Some clones are missing; in checked studies, unresolved V genes explain under half, and the rest has no known cause. This sample lists about 160,000 clones; roughly 80% were detected once. The top ten constitute roughly 7.5% of the sample. Source material: PBMCs. The receptors shown here come from a woman between 25 and 40 years old in good health and CMV-seropositive.

CDR3 nucleotide sequence: TGTGCCAGCGGCGGGACAGGGAATTATTACGAGCAGTACTTC. Translating gives CASGGTGNYYEQYF. The chain carries TRBV6-1 and TRBJ2-7; 9 bases align to TRBD1. The CDR3 is 14 residues long. Germline V lookup: CDR1 MNHNS, CDR2 SASEGT. Trimming at V came to 8 bases and at J to 4 bases, leaving 9 bases not matched to a gene.

V and J are TRBV2 and TRBJ2-5; 11 nucleotides match TRBD1. The CDR3 covers 16 residues. CDR1 and CDR2 (germline): SNHLY, FYNNEI. Losses at the gene ends were 4 bases for V and 3 bases for J; bases not matched to a gene: 7. The CDR3 nucleotides are TGTGCCAGCAGTGTATCAGGGACAGGGGGTGAAGAGACCCAGTACTTC. Its protein product is CASSVSGTGGEETQYF.

The V call is TRBV2, the J call TRBJ1-5; no clear D. The CDR3 spans 17 residues. V shed 4 bases and J shed 5 bases, with 21 bases lying between them. Germline V gene data show CDR1 as SNHLY and CDR2 as FYNNEI. The CDR3 coding sequence is TGTGCCAGCAGTGGTAGCGGGATTGGGATTCTTGATCAGCCCCAGCATTTT. Translated, it gives CASSGSGIGILDQPQHF.

V and J are TRBV5-1 and TRBJ1-1, with 9 bases identical to TRBD1. The CDR3 consists of 17 residues. V was clipped by 0 bases and J by 6 bases; unmatched bases: 12. Germline CDR1 SGHRS, CDR2 YFSETQ. CDR3 region: CASSLAPPGQGTSEAFF. The CDR3 bases are TGCGCCAGCAGCTTGGCCCCCCCGGGACAGGGAACTTCTGAAGCTTTCTTT.

The chain couples TRBV7-6 to TRBJ1-4, with D possibly matching TRBD1 (6 bases). This CDR3 is built from 18 residues. CDR1 and CDR2 from the germline V gene are SGHVS and FNYEAQ. V lost 3 bases to trimming and J lost 6 bases, with 23 bases between them. This CDR3 is CASSFHHEPDSYHEKLFF. CDR3 in DNA: TGTGCCAGCAGCTTCCACCACGAACCGGACAGTTACCATGAAAAACTGTTTTTT.

This rearrangement joins TRBV30 to TRBJ1-5, with 7 bases matching TRBD1. The CDR3 sequence is 15 residues long. The germline gives CDR1 GTSNPN, CDR2 SVGIG (reference sequence). V was clipped by 2 bases and J by 3 bases; unmatched bases: 7. The CDR3: CAWSKADRHNQPQHF. CDR3 bases: TGTGCCTGGAGTAAGGCGGACAGGCACAATCAGCCCCAGCATTTT.

The genes are TRBV10-3 and TRBJ2-7; 7 bases agree with TRBD2. V was pared by 4 bases and J by 5 bases, with 8 bases of the junction left unmatched. Germline V CDR1 and CDR2: ENHRY, SYGVKD. CDR3 length equals 14 residues. CDR3 DNA: TGTGCCATCAGTGGCGTCGGCCTAGCGGACGAGCAGTACTTC. This codes for CAISGVGLADEQYF.

This chain joins TRBV25-1 and TRBJ1-1; 9 nucleotides align to TRBD1. V gave up 6 bases and J gave up 3 bases; unmatched junction bases: 11. The CDR3 spans 16 residues. Germline V gives CDR1 MGHDK, CDR2 SYGVNS. The CDR3 is CASRGRTGALDTEAFF. For the CDR3, the DNA is TGTGCCAGCAGGGGGCGGACAGGGGCTTTAGACACTGAAGCTTTCTTT.

The gene calls are TRBV7-2 and TRBJ1-2; D is ambiguous. The germline V and J ends were trimmed by 1 base and 4 bases, with 7 bases remaining between them. The CDR3 spans 13 residues. Per germline, CDR1 SGHTA and CDR2 FQGNSA. CDR3 loop: CASSLDNSYGYTF. The CDR3 region has the DNA TGTGCCAGCAGCTTAGATAACAGCTATGGCTACACCTTC. The complete variable domain, with remaining parts taken from reference TRBV7-2 and TRBJ1-2, reads GAGVSQSPSNKVTEKGKDVELRCDPISGHTALYWYRQSLGQGLEFLIYFQGNSAPDKSGLPSDRFSAERTGGSVSTLTIQRTQQEDSAVYLCASSLDNSYGYTFGSGTRLTVV.

This sequence joins TRBV13 and TRBJ2-7; 7 nucleotides match TRBD2. CDR1 is PRHDT, CDR2 FYEKMQ, per germline (reference sequence). This CDR3 spans 16 amino acids. V lost 3 bases, J lost 7 bases, and 15 bases stayed unmatched. The CDR3 bases are TGTGCCAGCAGCTTCAATGCGGGGGACGGGATGGGGGAGCAGTACTTC. This encodes CASSFNAGDGMGEQYF.

The V gene is TRBV7-9, the J gene TRBJ1-4, with D hard to call. This CDR3 has 11 residues. Trimming took off 3 bases at V and 6 bases at J, with 2 bases between the two ends. Per the germline V gene, CDR1 is SEHNR and CDR2 is FQNEAQ (reference sequence). CDR3 region: CASSFDEKLFF. The CDR3 DNA reads TGTGCCAGCAGCTTCGATGAAAAACTGTTTTTT.

This clone was detected once. The DNA of the CDR3 is TGCGCCAGCAGCTTTACTAGTCCCCCTGAGACCCAGTACTTC. Translating it yields CASSFTSPPETQYF. The genes are TRBV5-1 and TRBJ2-5, with D maybe TRBD2 (5 bases). CDR1 is SGHRS, CDR2 YFSETQ, per germline. This CDR3 has 14 residues. V dropped 2 bases and J dropped 5 bases, with 13 bases sitting between them.

The chain recombines TRBV30 with TRBJ2-7; 8 nucleotides line up with TRBD1. The CDR3 has 11 residues. Trimming cost V 5 bases and J 7 bases; bases outside gene matches: 4. Germline loops: CDR1 GTSNPN, CDR2 SVGIG (reference sequence). CDR3: CAWDTGGEQYF. CDR3 bases: TGTGCCTGGGATACAGGGGGTGAGCAGTACTTC.

This clone occurred once. J is TRBJ1-4 and V is TRBV7-2, with TRBD1 identical over 7 bases. This CDR3 comprises 14 residues. The V gene's germline CDR1 is SGHTA and CDR2 FQGNSA. V was pared by 4 bases and J by 1 base, with 0 bases of the junction left unmatched. The CDR3 loop reads CASSWDRTNEKLFF. The CDR3 DNA is TGTGCCAGCAGCTGGGACAGAACTAATGAAAAACTGTTTTTT.

The V gene is TRBV6-5, the J gene TRBJ2-7; TRBD1 aligns across 9 bases. This CDR3 is built from 15 residues. After removal of 2 bases from V and 4 bases from J, the junction contained 6 bases not matched to a gene. The V gene's germline CDR1 is MNHEY and CDR2 SVGAGI. CDR3 region: CASSYRGQGGYEQYF. In DNA, the CDR3 is TGTGCCAGCAGTTACCGGGGACAGGGAGGGTACGAGCAGTACTTC.

This clone was counted between two and nine times. The chain combines TRBV28 with TRBJ2-5; TRBD1 is a possible D gene (5 bases). The J call may be in error: the DNA end matches TRBJ2-7 better. The CDR3 contains 14 residues. Germline lookup yields CDR1 MDHEN and CDR2 SYDVKM. Here the CDR3 reads CASTGIGVSYEQYF. DNA of the CDR3: TGTGCCAGCACAGGGATTGGGGTCTCCTACGAGCAGTACTTC.

The chain couples TRBV6-1 to TRBJ2-7; 9 bases align to TRBD2. Germline V CDR1 and CDR2: MNHNS, SASEGT. The CDR3 is 16 amino acids. Trimming took 3 bases from V and 1 from J; bases not matched to a gene: 7. CDR3 in DNA: TGTGCCAGCAGTGATACCGGGACTAGCCGTTCCTACGAGCAGTACTTC. Translating gives CASSDTGTSRSYEQYF.

The chain recombines TRBV28 with TRBJ2-5, with a tentative D call TRBD2 (7 bases). Trimming removed 6 bases at V and 7 bases at J, with 15 bases between. Germline values: CDR1 MDHEN, CDR2 SYDVKM. The CDR3 sequence is 13 residues long. The CDR3 reads CASSLRGRGTQYF. The CDR3 DNA sequence: TGTGCCAGCAGCCTAAGGGGGAGGGGGACCCAGTACTTC. The full variable domain, rest sourced from reference TRBV28 and TRBJ2-5, is DVKVTQSSRYLVKRTGEKVFLECVQDMDHENMFWYRQDPGLGLRLIYFSYDVKMKEKGDIPEGYSVSREKKERFSLILESASTNQTSMYLCASSLRGRGTQYFGPGTRLLVL.

This rearrangement joins TRBV7-7 to TRBJ2-2; D not resolved. Trimming pared 2 bases from V and 9 bases from J, leaving 7 bases between. Germline CDR1 is SSHAT and CDR2 is FNYEAQ (reference sequence). The CDR3 spans 12 residues. The DNA of the CDR3 is TGTGCCAGCAGCTTACCCTTGTGGGAGCTGTTTTTT. Translated: CASSLPLWELFF.

Of note for this clone: One end of the junction varies from germline; a read error may be responsible. The chain employs TRBV5-1 and TRBJ1-1; no clear D. This CDR3 contains 13 residues. The germline V gene encodes CDR1 SGHRS and CDR2 YFSETQ. This CDR3 is CASSLAVTNEAFF. For the CDR3, the DNA is TGTGCCAGCAGCTTGGCAGTCACCAACGAAGCTTTCTTT.

The chain employs TRBV5-4 and TRBJ2-2, with TRBD2 as a possible D gene (6 bases). CDR1 SGHNT and CDR2 YYREEE come from the germline V gene (reference sequence). V gave up 4 bases and J gave up 6 bases, with 16 bases separating them. This CDR3 region has 15 residues. The CDR3 sequence: CASSPGGSPAGELFF. CDR3 in DNA: TGTGCCAGCAGCCCAGGAGGGAGCCCGGCCGGGGAGCTGTTTTTT.

The chain couples TRBV6-5 to TRBJ2-3; TRBD2 matches at 8 bases. The germline V gene has CDR1 MNHEY and CDR2 SVGAGI. The J segment lost 6 bases and the V segment lost 6 bases, leaving 11 bases of the junction unmatched. The CDR3 consists of 15 residues. The CDR3 DNA reads TGTGCCAGCAGCCTCGGACTAACGGGGGGGGATACGCAGTATTTT. Translation gives CASSLGLTGGDTQYF.

V is TRBV9 and J is TRBJ2-2; possible D gene TRBD1, 6 bases. With 6 bases removed from V and 0 bases from J, the gap between germline ends came to 15 bases. CDR1 SGDLS and CDR2 YYNGEE come from the germline V gene. The CDR3 is 16 amino acids. The CDR3 sequence is CASTTTDRSNTGELFF. CDR3 sequence (DNA): TGTGCCAGCACCACAACCGACAGGTCGAACACCGGGGAGCTGTTTTTT.

J is TRBJ2-2 and V is TRBV7-2; a weak D match, TRBD1 (5 bases). Trimming took 5 bases from V and 5 from J, leaving 12 bases between them. Germline assignment: CDR1 SGHTA and CDR2 FQGNSA. This CDR3 spans 14 amino acids. CDR3 protein: CASSERGRTGELFF. The CDR3 DNA is TGTGCCAGCAGCGAAAGGGGTCGTACCGGGGAGCTGTTTTTT.

The chain is built from TRBV11-2 and TRBJ2-5; D ambiguous. The J call may be wrong; the DNA end is better matched by TRBJ2-7. Germline CDR1 is SGHAT and CDR2 is FQNNGV. The CDR3 spans 15 residues. Here the CDR3 DNA reads TGTGCCAGCAGCTTAGTGTCCGGTTCCTCCTACGAGCAGTACTTC. Translating gives CASSLVSGSSYEQYF.

The chain couples TRBV12-2 to TRBJ1-2; the table calls TRBD1, which could not be checked here. TRBV12-2 is a documented pseudogene. The CDR3 length is 19 residues. The CDR3 DNA sequence: TGTGCAAGTCGCTTAGGGGACGGACAGGGGGCGAAAATCCGGTATGGCTACACCTTC. It yields the protein CASRLGDGQGAKIRYGYTF.